These 28 T cell receptor beta chains were sequenced from one sample in a study of regulatory T cells in long-lasting Graves disease. Investigators prepared the TCR beta libraries by applying iRepertoire HTBI primers and Arm-PCR of CDR3 regions. TCRdb reprocessed the multiplex PCR reads via MiXCR and lists one record per CDR3 protein. The sample lists about 320,000 distinct CDR3 sequences, about a sixth seen once, with 38% in the top ten. Described time point: newly diagnosed GD, antithyroid drugs for less than 3 months. PBMC RNA was the source of the TCR library. Sequenced material: peripheral blood mononuclear cells (PBMCs), taken at new diagnosis, from a patient treated with antithyroid drugs. These receptors originate from a female donor with Graves disease.

This clonotype was recorded at least ten times. The rearrangement links TRBV5-1 to TRBJ1-2; no firm D call. V lost 0 bases to trimming and J lost 8 bases, with 14 bases between them. From germline, CDR1 is SGHRS and CDR2 YFSETQ. This CDR3 contains 14 residues. CDR3 DNA sequence: TGCGCCAGCAGCTTGGATGCGGGTCGGAGGGGCTACACCTTC. Translation gives CASSLDAGRRGYTF.

The V call is TRBV29-1, the J call TRBJ2-1; D not resolved. Trimming took off 2 bases at V and 0 bases at J, with 14 bases between the two ends. The length of the CDR3 is 16 residues. From germline, CDR1 is SQVTM and CDR2 ANQGSEA. CDR3 nucleotides: TGCAGCGTTGAATATGTGGGCAGTACCTCCTACAATGAGCAGTTCTTC. Its translation: CSVEYVGSTSYNEQFF.

This clonotype was detected ten times or more. A read error may produce the germline difference seen at one junction end. The rearrangement joins TRBV10-2 to TRBJ2-3, with D perhaps matching TRBD1 (6 bases). The CDR3 consists of 15 residues. Germline V gene sequence: CDR1 WSHSY, CDR2 SAAADI. CDR3 sequence reads: CASSERQGSTDTQYF. The CDR3 DNA is TGTGCCAGCAGTGAGAGGCAGGGGAGCACAGATACGCAGTATTTT.

In this sample, this clonotype turned up a few times. The chain recombines TRBV6-5 with TRBJ2-2; D is ambiguous. The germline CDR1 and CDR2 sequences are MNHEY and SVGAGI. This CDR3 is 17 amino acids long. Trimming took off 5 bases at V and 6 bases at J, with 22 bases between the two ends. The CDR3 spells CASSKSTLGGDAGELFF. CDR3 bases: TGTGCCAGCAGTAAATCGACCCTAGGCGGCGATGCCGGGGAGCTGTTTTTT.

This clonotype was picked up many times. This chain joins TRBV19 and TRBJ1-1; TRBD1 might be the D (5 bases). The V end lost 3 bases, the J end lost 5 bases, and 10 bases lay between the germline ends. The germline CDR1 and CDR2 sequences are LNHDA and SQIVND (reference sequence). This CDR3 contains 13 residues. This chain's CDR3 is CASSIVTETEAFF. The CDR3 region has the DNA TGTGCCAGTAGTATTGTGACAGAGACTGAAGCTTTCTTT. The variable domain in full, completed from reference TRBV19 and TRBJ1-1, reads DGGITQSPKYLFRKEGQNVTLSCEQNLNHDAMYWYRQDPGQGLRLIYYSQIVNDFQKGDIAEGYSVSREKKESFPLTVTSAQKNPTAFYLCASSIVTETEAFFGQGTRLTVV.

This clonotype was seen at least ten times. The V call is TRBV20-1, the J call TRBJ2-7, with TRBD1 matching over 10 bases. Germline values: CDR1 DFQATT, CDR2 SNEGSKA (reference sequence). After removal of 0 bases from V and 4 bases from J, the junction contained 3 bases not matched to a gene. This CDR3 spans 14 amino acids. This CDR3 is CSAREGQGIYEQYF. The CDR3 DNA sequence: TGCAGTGCTAGAGAGGGACAGGGGATATACGAGCAGTACTTC.

The table lists this clonotype with many counts. Here the CDR3 reads CSARRVAGGEQYF. Written as DNA, the CDR3 is TGCAGTGCTAGGAGGGTAGCGGGGGGGGAGCAGTACTTC. The genes are TRBV20-1 and TRBJ2-7, with 11 bases matching TRBD2. This CDR3 region has 13 residues. With V trimmed by 3 bases and J by 7 bases, 5 bases remained unmatched. Germline V lookup: CDR1 DFQATT, CDR2 SNEGSKA (reference sequence).

This clonotype has only a few counts. This rearrangement joins TRBV28 to TRBJ1-2; tentatively, D is TRBD1 (6 bases). Germline V gene data show CDR1 as MDHEN and CDR2 as SYDVKM. This CDR3 is 17 amino acids long. Trimming shortened V by 5 bases and J by 4 bases, and 23 bases separated the two germline ends. CDR3 sequence reads: CASSPSPWGRGPYGYTF. CDR3 DNA: TGTGCCAGCAGTCCAAGTCCTTGGGGCAGGGGTCCCTATGGCTACACCTTC.

This clonotype was seen ten or more times. V usage is TRBV13 and J usage is TRBJ2-1; the D call may be TRBD1 or TRBD2 (6 bases each). Germline-derived CDR1 and CDR2 are PRHDT and FYEKMQ (reference sequence). The ends were cut back, 5 bases at V and 6 bases at J, with 14 bases in the middle. The length of the CDR3 is 14 residues. DNA of the CDR3: TGTGCCAGCAGCCTAAGGGGGGTGGGCAATGAGCAGTTCTTC. This encodes CASSLRGVGNEQFF.

The table lists this clonotype with many counts. The chain employs TRBV6-2 or TRBV6-3 and TRBJ2-4; D tentatively reads TRBD1 or TRBD2 (5 bases each). This CDR3 is built from 15 residues. Trimming cost V 6 bases and J 3 bases, with 15 bases left between them. Germline CDR1 reads MNHEY; CDR2 reads SVGEGT. The CDR3 sequence is CASSEFWGSKNIQYF. CDR3 sequence (DNA): TGTGCCAGCAGCGAATTTTGGGGGAGCAAAAACATTCAGTACTTC.

This clonotype has at least ten counts. The rearrangement joins TRBV12-3 or TRBV12-4 to TRBJ2-1; 7 nucleotides line up with TRBD2. The CDR3 totals 15 residues. J lost 5 bases, V lost 6 bases, and 10 bases had no gene match. The CDR3: CASSPLAGAHNEQFF. In DNA, the CDR3 is TGTGCCAGCAGCCCGCTGGCGGGAGCCCACAATGAGCAGTTCTTC.

This clonotype has a count of ten or more. The rearrangement joins TRBV11-2 to TRBJ2-1, with D perhaps matching TRBD1 (6 bases). Germline CDR1 reads SGHAT; CDR2 reads FQNNGV. There are 16 residues in the CDR3. Trimming left V 7 bases short and J 3 bases short, with 19 bases between. The CDR3 nucleotides are TGTGCCAGCACCTTCGAAGGGGGATGGGTCTACAATGAGCAGTTCTTC. This sequence encodes CASTFEGGWVYNEQFF.

The chain couples TRBV5-1 to TRBJ2-7; TRBD1 agrees at 10 bases. The CDR3 runs to 15 residues. Trimming cost V 2 bases and J 1 base; bases outside gene matches: 3. CDR1 is SGHRS and CDR2 is YFSETQ in the germline V gene. CDR3 residues: CASSFRDRGSYEQYF. Here the CDR3 DNA reads TGCGCCAGCAGCTTCCGGGACAGGGGTTCCTACGAGCAGTACTTC.

The chain links TRBV4-1 to TRBJ1-4; 7 nucleotides line up with TRBD1. Germline-derived CDR1 and CDR2 are MGHRA and YSYEKL. V was pared by 1 base and J by 5 bases, with 13 bases of the junction left unmatched. There are 18 residues in the CDR3. CDR3 in amino acids: CASSQAEGGAGGNEKLFF. CDR3 DNA sequence: TGCGCCAGCAGCCAAGCCGAGGGTGGGGCAGGGGGAAATGAAAAACTGTTTTTT.

V usage is TRBV20-1 and J usage is TRBJ2-1, with TRBD2 matching over 7 bases. After removal of 0 bases from V and 3 bases from J, the junction contained 5 bases not matched to a gene. CDR3 length: 15 residues. CDR1 and CDR2 (germline): DFQATT, SNEGSKA (reference sequence). The CDR3 protein is CSARDTSGNYNEQFF. The CDR3 nucleotides read TGCAGTGCTAGAGATACCAGCGGGAACTACAATGAGCAGTTCTTC.

This clonotype was counted only a few times. The CDR3 loop reads CASRWTANTGELFF. The CDR3 region has the DNA TGTGCCAGCCGGTGGACAGCCAACACCGGGGAGCTGTTTTTT. The V gene is TRBV6-2 or TRBV6-3, the J gene TRBJ2-2; tentative D call: TRBD1 (6 bases). Germline CDR1 and CDR2: MNHEY and SVGEGT. The CDR3 runs 14 residues. Trimming pared 8 bases from V and 2 bases from J, leaving 12 bases between.

The rearrangement uses TRBV5-1 and TRBJ2-5, with 11 bases matching TRBD1. The ends lost 4 bases at V and 3 bases at J; junction bases unmatched: 2. CDR1 is SGHRS, CDR2 YFSETQ, per germline. This CDR3 contains 14 residues. CDR3 DNA: TGCGCCAGCAGCGGACAGGGGGCGAAAGAGACCCAGTACTTC. Amino acid sequence: CASSGQGAKETQYF.

There are many counts of this clonotype. One end of the junction is discordant with germline, which a read error may explain. This rearrangement joins TRBV11-2 to TRBJ2-1; D ambiguous. CDR3 size: 13 residues. Germline CDR1 and CDR2: SGHAT and FQNNGV. The CDR3 DNA is TGTGCCAGCCGCTTTAGCCGGAACAATGAGCAGTTCTTC. It encodes CASRFSRNNEQFF.

This chain uses TRBV19 with TRBJ2-3; D ambiguous. The CDR3 spans 15 residues. Trimming removed 1 base from V and 2 bases from J, with 10 bases in between. Germline V lookup: CDR1 LNHDA, CDR2 SQIVND (reference sequence). The CDR3 DNA reads TGTGCCAGTAGTATAGCGGGTAGCCTCACAGATACGCAGTATTTT. It specifies CASSIAGSLTDTQYF.

This clonotype was detected ten times or more. This chain joins TRBV10-3 and TRBJ2-3; D unclear. Germline-derived CDR1 and CDR2 are ENHRY and SYGVKD. The CDR3 totals 14 residues. The V gene lost 3 bases and the J gene lost 2 bases, with 9 bases spanning the gap. The CDR3 bases are TGTGCCATCAGTGATACCTCGGTCACAGATACGCAGTATTTT. Amino acid sequence: CAISDTSVTDTQYF.

This clonotype has at least ten counts. V usage is TRBV20-1 and J usage is TRBJ2-7; tentative D call: TRBD2 (5 bases). The CDR3 totals 15 residues. V was shortened by 4 bases and J by 2 bases, with 18 bases between the two germline ends. Germline assignment: CDR1 DFQATT and CDR2 SNEGSKA (reference sequence). The CDR3 nucleotides are TGCAGTGCTACCACCGCTAGCCAAGATCCCTACGAGCAGTACTTC. Translation: CSATTASQDPYEQYF.

This clonotype appeared many times. This chain connects TRBV12-3 or TRBV12-4 to TRBJ2-5; D uncertain. The CDR3 spans 13 residues. Trimming stripped 6 bases from V and 5 bases from J, with 13 bases between. The CDR3 region is CASSPSGWETQYF. In nucleotides, the CDR3 is TGTGCCAGCAGCCCCTCAGGTTGGGAGACCCAGTACTTC.

There are many counts of this clonotype. The V and J genes are TRBV19 and TRBJ2-5; perhaps TRBD1 as D (6 bases). V shed 6 bases and J shed 3 bases, with 11 bases lying between them. The germline V gene encodes CDR1 LNHDA and CDR2 SQIVND (reference sequence). This CDR3 is built from 13 residues. The CDR3 here is CASRFPGEETQYF. The CDR3 region has the DNA TGTGCCAGTAGGTTCCCAGGGGAAGAGACCCAGTACTTC.

This clonotype was detected only a few times. The chain uses TRBV10-3 and TRBJ1-4, with a tentative D call TRBD1 (5 bases). CDR1 and CDR2 from the germline V gene are ENHRY and SYGVKD. V lost 2 bases, J lost 7 bases, and 11 bases lay in between. The CDR3 runs 14 residues. The chain's CDR3 is CAISERKGIEKLFF. The CDR3 coding sequence is TGTGCCATCAGTGAGCGGAAGGGGATTGAAAAACTGTTTTTT.

In this sample, this clonotype turned up many times. The chain is built from TRBV20-1 and TRBJ1-6, with D possibly TRBD1 on 5 matching bases. CDR1 is DFQATT and CDR2 is SNEGSKA in the germline V gene (reference sequence). V lost 5 bases, J lost 8 bases, and 16 bases lay in between. There are 14 residues in the CDR3. This chain's CDR3 is CSAWDQIRDSPLHF. The CDR3 DNA reads as TGCAGTGCTTGGGACCAAATTAGGGATTCACCCCTCCACTTT.

This clonotype was seen repeatedly, ten times or more. V and J are TRBV18 and TRBJ2-7; D is possibly TRBD1 (6 bases). CDR1 and CDR2 (germline): KGHSH, LQKENI. V lost 4 bases and J 0 bases, leaving 13 bases between the germline ends. The length of the CDR3 is 15 residues. The CDR3: CASSRSGELSYEQYF. As DNA, the CDR3 is TGTGCCAGCTCACGCTCAGGGGAACTCTCCTACGAGCAGTACTTC.

This clonotype was seen repeatedly, ten times or more. The chain's CDR3 is CASSSSDYSSYNEQFF. The CDR3 DNA reads as TGTGCCAGCAGCTCATCGGACTACAGCTCCTACAATGAGCAGTTCTTC. This chain connects TRBV13 to TRBJ2-1; maybe TRBD2 (6 bases). Trimming cost V 4 bases and J 0 bases, with 13 bases left between them. The CDR3 totals 16 residues. Germline CDR1 is PRHDT and CDR2 is FYEKMQ (reference sequence).

In this sample, this clonotype turned up many times. The rearrangement joins TRBV7-9 to TRBJ1-5, with D tentatively TRBD1 (6 bases). CDR1 SEHNR and CDR2 FQNEAQ come from the germline V gene (reference sequence). This CDR3 contains 14 residues. V lost 2 bases and J lost 11, with 16 bases in between. CDR3 sequence: CASSLQDSVGAQHF. In nucleotides, the CDR3 is TGTGCCAGCAGCTTACAGGACAGTGTGGGAGCCCAGCATTTT.